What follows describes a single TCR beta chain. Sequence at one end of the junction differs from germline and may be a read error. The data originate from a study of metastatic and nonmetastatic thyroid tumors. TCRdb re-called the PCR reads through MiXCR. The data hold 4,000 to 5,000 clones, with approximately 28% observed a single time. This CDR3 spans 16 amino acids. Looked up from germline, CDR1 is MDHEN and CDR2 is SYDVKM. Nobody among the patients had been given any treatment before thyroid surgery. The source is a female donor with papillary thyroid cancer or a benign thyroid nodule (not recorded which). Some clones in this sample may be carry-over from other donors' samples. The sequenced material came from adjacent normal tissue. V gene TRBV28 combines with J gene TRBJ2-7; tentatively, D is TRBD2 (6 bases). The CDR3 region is CASRPPVLASGYERYF. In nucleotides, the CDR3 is TGTGCCAGCAGGCCACCGGTACTAGCATCCGGCTACGAGCGGTACTTC.